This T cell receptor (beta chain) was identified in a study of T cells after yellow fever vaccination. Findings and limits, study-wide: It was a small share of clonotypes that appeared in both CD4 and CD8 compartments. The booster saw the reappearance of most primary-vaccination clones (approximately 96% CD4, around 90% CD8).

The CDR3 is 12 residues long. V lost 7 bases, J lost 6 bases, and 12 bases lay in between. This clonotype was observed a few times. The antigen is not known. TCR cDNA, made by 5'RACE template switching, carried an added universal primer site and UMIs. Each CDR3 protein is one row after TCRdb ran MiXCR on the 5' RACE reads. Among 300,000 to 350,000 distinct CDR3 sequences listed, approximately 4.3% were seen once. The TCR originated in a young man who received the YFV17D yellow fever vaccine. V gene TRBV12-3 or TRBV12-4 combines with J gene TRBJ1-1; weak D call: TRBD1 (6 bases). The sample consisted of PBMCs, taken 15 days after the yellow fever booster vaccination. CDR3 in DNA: TGTGCCAGCACCATAGGGGGATCTGAAGCTTTCTTT. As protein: CASTIGGSEAFF.